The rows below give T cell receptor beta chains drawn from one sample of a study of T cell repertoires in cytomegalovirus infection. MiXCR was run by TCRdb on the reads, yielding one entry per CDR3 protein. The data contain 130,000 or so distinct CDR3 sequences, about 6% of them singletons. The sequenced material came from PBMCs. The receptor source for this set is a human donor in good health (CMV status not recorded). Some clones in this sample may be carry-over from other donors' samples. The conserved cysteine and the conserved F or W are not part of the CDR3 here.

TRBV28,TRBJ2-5,ASSFRSGGSMETQY
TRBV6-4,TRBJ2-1,ASSETSGDYNEQF
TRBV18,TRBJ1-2,ASSPETGPFGYT
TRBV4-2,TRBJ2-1,ASRPEDGLAGNNEQF
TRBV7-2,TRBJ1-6,ASSLTVGSSYNSPLH
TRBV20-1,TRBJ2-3,SAMGRGSDTQY
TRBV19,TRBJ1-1,ASRYVGGNTEAF
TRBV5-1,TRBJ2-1,ASSEGTSGGTEQF
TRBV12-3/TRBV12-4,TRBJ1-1,ASSTLRTGGTEAF
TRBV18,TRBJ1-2,ASSPDRAHGYT
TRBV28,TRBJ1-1,ASSLLGRTDTEAF
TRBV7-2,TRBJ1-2,ASSLGTGWDYGYT
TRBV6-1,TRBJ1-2,ASSEWGGSYGYT
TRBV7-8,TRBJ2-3,ASSLLWSGTPDTQY
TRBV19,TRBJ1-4,ASAPTGGWDEKLF
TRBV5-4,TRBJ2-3,ASSFEGYTDTQY